A single sample gave rise to the 2 T cell receptor beta chains below, sequenced in a study of cytotoxic CD8 clonotypes in ibrutinib-treated CLL. Generated by immunoSEQ multiplex PCR, the TCRdb table keeps only in-frame clones and is missing some. The profile covers about 120,000 clones, with roughly 57% appearing a single time and 37% taken by the ten largest. The source was PBMCs, collected after 24 months of ibrutinib treatment. The receptors come from a human donor with chronic lymphocytic leukemia.

The chain couples TRBV7-2 to TRBJ1-2, with D hard to call. V was pared by 1 base and J by 8 bases, with 14 bases between. The CDR3 is made up of 14 amino acids. Germline CDR1 is SGHTA and CDR2 is FQGNSA. The chain's CDR3 is CASSLEGIYGGYTF. In DNA, the CDR3 is TGTGCCAGCAGCTTAGAAGGCATCTATGGAGGCTACACCTTC.

The chain couples TRBV5-1 to TRBJ1-4; D remains ambiguous. Germline-derived CDR1 and CDR2 are SGHRS and YFSETQ. The V gene lost 5 bases and the J gene lost 3 bases, with 11 bases spanning the gap. This CDR3 is 14 amino acids long. CDR3 amino acids: CASSPRQSNEKLFF. DNA of the CDR3: TGCGCCAGCAGTCCACGACAATCTAATGAAAAACTGTTTTTT. The variable domain in full, with the rest retrieved from reference TRBV5-1 and TRBJ1-4, is KAGVTQTPRYLIKTRGQQVTLSCSPISGHRSVSWYQQTPGQGLQFLFEYFSETQRNKGNFPGRFSGRQFSNSRSEMNVSTLELGDSALYLCASSPRQSNEKLFFGSGTQLSVL.